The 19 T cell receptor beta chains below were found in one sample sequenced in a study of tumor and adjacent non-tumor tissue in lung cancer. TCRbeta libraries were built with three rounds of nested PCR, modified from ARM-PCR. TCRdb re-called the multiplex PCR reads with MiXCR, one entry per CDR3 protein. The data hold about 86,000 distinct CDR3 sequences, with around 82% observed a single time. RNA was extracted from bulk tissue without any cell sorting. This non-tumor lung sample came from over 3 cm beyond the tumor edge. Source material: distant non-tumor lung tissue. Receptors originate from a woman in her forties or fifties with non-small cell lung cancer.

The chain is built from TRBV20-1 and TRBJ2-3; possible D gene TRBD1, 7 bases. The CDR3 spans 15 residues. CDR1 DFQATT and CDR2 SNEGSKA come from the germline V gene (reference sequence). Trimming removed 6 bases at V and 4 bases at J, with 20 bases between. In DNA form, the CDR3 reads TGCAGTGCAGGGGGCATGGACGGGGGTGCAGATACGCAGTATTTT. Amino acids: CSAGGMDGGADTQYF.

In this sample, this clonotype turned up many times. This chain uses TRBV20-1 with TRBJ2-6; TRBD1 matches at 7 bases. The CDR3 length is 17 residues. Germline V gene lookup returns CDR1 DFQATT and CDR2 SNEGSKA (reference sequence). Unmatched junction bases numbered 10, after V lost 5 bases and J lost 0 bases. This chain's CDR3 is CSAEEWDSNSGANVLTF. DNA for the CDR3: TGCAGTGCTGAAGAATGGGACAGTAACTCTGGGGCCAACGTCCTGACTTTC.

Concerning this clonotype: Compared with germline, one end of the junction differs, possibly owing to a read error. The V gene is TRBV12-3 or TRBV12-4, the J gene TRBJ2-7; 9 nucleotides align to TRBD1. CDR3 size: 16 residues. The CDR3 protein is CVSSLSPTGGDYEQYF. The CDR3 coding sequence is TGTGTCAGCAGTCTAAGCCCCACAGGGGGCGATTACGAGCAGTACTTC.

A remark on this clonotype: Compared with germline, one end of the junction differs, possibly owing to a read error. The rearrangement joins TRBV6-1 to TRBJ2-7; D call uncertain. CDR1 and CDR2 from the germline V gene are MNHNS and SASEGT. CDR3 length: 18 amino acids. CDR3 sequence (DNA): TGTGTCAGCAGTCCATTAACTCCAGGATCACTAAGCTCCTACGAGCAGTACTTC. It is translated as CVSSPLTPGSLSSYEQYF.

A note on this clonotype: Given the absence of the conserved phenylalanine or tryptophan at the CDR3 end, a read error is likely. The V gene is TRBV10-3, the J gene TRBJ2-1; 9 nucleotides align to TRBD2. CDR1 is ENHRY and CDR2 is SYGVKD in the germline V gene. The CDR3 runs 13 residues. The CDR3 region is CATSGLAGSEQFS. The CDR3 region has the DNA TGTGCCACCAGTGGCCTAGCGGGGAGTGAGCAGTTCTCC.

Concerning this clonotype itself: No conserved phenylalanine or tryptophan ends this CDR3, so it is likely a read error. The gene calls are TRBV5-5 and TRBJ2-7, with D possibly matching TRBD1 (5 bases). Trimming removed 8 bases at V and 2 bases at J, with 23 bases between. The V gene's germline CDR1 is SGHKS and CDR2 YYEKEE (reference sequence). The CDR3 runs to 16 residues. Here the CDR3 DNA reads TGTGCCAGTATGTTCTCCATTTTCGACAGAGCCTACGAGCAGTACTCC. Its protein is CASMFSIFDRAYEQYS.

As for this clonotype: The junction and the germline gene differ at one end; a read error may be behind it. CDR3 in amino acids: CSIISGRAIHEQYF. The CDR3 DNA is TGCAGCATCATCAGTGGGAGGGCAATCCACGAACAGTACTTC. The V and J genes are TRBV29-1 and TRBJ2-7; TRBD2 agrees at 7 bases. The CDR3 totals 14 residues. CDR1 and CDR2 (germline): SQVTM, ANQGSEA.

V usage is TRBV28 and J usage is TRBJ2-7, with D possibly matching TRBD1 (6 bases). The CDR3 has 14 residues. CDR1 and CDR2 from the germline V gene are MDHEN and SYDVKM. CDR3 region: CVITRPRTVYEQYF. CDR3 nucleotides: TGTGTCATCACGCGCCCACGGACAGTCTACGAGCAGTACTTC. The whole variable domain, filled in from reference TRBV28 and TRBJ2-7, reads DVKVTQSSRYLVKRTGEKVFLECVQDMDHENMFWYRQDPGLGLRLIYFSYDVKMKEKGDIPEGYSVSREKKERFSLILESASTNQTSMYLCVITRPRTVYEQYFGPGTRLTVT.

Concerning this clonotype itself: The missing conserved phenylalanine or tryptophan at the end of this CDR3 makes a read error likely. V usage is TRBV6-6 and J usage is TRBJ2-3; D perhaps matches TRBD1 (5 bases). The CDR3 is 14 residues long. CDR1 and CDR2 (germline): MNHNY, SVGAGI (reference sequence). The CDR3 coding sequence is TGTTCGAGCACCGAAGACAGTACCACAGATACGCAGTATTTG. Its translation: CSSTEDSTTDTQYL.

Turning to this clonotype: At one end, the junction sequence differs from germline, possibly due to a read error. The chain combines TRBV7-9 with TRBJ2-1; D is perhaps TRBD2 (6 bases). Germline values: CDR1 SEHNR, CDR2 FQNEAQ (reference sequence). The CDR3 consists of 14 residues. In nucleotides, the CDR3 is TGTGCCATCAGCCCTCCCCATGCGGGAATTGAGCAGTTCTTC. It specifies CAISPPHAGIEQFF.

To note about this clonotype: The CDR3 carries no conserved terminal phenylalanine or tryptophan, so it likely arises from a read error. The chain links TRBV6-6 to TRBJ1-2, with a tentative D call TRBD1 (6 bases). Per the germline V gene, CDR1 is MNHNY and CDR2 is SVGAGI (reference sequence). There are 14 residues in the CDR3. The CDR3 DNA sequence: TGTGTCAGCAGTCACTTCGTGGGGGCTAGTGGCTACACCATC. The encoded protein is CVSSHFVGASGYTI.

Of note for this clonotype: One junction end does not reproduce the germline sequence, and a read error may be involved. The CDR3 here is CASSQDHTDPGELSF. The CDR3 nucleotides read TGTGCCAGCAGCCAAGATCATACGGATCCGGGGGAGCTGTCTTTT. V usage is TRBV4-2 and J usage is TRBJ2-2; tentative D call: TRBD2 (6 bases). Germline-derived CDR1 and CDR2 are LGHNA and YNFKEQ. This CDR3 region has 15 residues.

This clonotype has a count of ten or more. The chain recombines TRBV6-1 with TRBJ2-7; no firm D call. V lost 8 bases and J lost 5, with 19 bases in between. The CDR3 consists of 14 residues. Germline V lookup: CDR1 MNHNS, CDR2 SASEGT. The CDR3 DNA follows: TGTGCCAGCTTATCCAGCCCCTCAAGGAACGAGCAGTACTTC. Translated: CASLSSPSRNEQYF.

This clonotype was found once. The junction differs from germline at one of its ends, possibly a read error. The CDR3 coding sequence is TGCGGCGTTGAGGGGACTAGCGGAGCCTACTACAATGAGCGGCTCTTC. Amino acid sequence: CGVEGTSGAYYNERLF. The V gene is TRBV29-1, the J gene TRBJ2-1, with 11 bases identical to TRBD2. The CDR3 totals 16 residues. Germline V gives CDR1 SQVTM, CDR2 ANQGSEA.

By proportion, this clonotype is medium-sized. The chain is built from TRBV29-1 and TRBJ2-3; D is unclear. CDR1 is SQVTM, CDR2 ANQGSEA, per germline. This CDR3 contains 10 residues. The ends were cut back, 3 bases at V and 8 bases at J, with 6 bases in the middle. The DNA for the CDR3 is TGCAGCGTTGATGCCCCTACGCAGTATTTT. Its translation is CSVDAPTQYF.

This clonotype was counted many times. The CDR3 DNA follows: TGCGCCAGCAGCGGTGGTGGGAAGGCAGATACGCAGTATTTT. This sequence encodes CASSGGGKADTQYF. The rearrangement joins TRBV5-1 to TRBJ2-3; D gene ambiguous. Germline V gives CDR1 SGHRS, CDR2 YFSETQ. With 4 bases removed from V and 4 bases from J, the gap between germline ends came to 13 bases. The CDR3 has 14 amino acids.

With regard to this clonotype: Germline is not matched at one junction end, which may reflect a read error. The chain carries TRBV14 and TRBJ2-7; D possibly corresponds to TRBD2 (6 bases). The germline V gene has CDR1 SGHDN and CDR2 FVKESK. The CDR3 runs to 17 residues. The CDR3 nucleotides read TGTGCCAGCAGGCAAGACCTAAGCGGGTGTGGAATCTACGAGCAGTACTTC. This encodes CASRQDLSGCGIYEQYF.

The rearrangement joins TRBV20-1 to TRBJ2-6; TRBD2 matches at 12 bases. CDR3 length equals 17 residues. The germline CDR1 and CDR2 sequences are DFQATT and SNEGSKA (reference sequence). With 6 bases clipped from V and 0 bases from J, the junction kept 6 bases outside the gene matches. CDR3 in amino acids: CSAKGLAGSSGANVLTF. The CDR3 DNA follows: TGCAGTGCGAAGGGACTAGCGGGTAGCTCTGGGGCCAACGTCCTGACTTTC.

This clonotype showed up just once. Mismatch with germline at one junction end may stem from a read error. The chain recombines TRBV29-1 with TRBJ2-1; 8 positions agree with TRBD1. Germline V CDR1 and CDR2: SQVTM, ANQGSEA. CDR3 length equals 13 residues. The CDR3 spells CSVAQGADNGQFF. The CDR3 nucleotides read TGTAGCGTTGCCCAGGGGGCGGACAATGGGCAGTTCTTC.